These 8 T cell receptor beta chains originate from one sample sequenced in a study of T cell changes during pregnancy in multiple sclerosis. The method was immunoSEQ multiplex PCR; TCRdb's version includes in-frame clones alone and lacks a portion of them. The sample lists 25,000 to 35,000 clones, nearly 90% occurring once. The sequencing here drew on CD4+ T cells from peripheral blood mononuclear cells, taken in the second trimester of pregnancy. These receptors originate from a female donor with multiple sclerosis, enrolled in a pregnancy study.

In its sample, this clone was seen once. The chain is built from TRBV15 and TRBJ2-2; TRBD2 matches at 16 bases. The V segment lost 8 bases and the J segment 6 bases; nucleotides outside the gene matches: 6. This CDR3 contains 16 residues. Germline V gene sequence: CDR1 LNHNV, CDR2 YYDKDF (reference sequence). The CDR3 spells CATQRGTSGGAGELFF. Here the CDR3 DNA reads TGTGCCACCCAGCGGGGGACTAGCGGGGGGGCCGGGGAGCTGTTTTTT.

The chain joins TRBV12-2 to TRBJ2-5; the tabulated D call, TRBD1, remains unverified against the DNA. TRBV12-2 is designated a pseudogene. The CDR3 is 14 amino acids. Here the CDR3 DNA reads TGTGCAAGTCGCCCGGGACAGAGCCAAGAGACCCAGTACTTC. This gives the protein CASRPGQSQETQYF.

The CDR3 region has the DNA TGCGCCAGCAGCGGAGGACAGATAGACTTTAGAAACACCATATATTTT. As protein: CASSGGQIDFRNTIYF. V is TRBV5-1 and J is TRBJ1-3; TRBD1 is a possible D gene (6 bases). This CDR3 region has 16 residues. Trimming pared 4 bases from V and 5 bases from J, leaving 19 bases between. Germline V lookup: CDR1 SGHRS, CDR2 YFSETQ.

This sequence joins TRBV5-1 and TRBJ2-1, with 12 positions matching TRBD2. J was trimmed by 6 bases and V by 0 bases; bases with no gene match: 4. The length of the CDR3 is 16 residues. In germline, CDR1 is SGHRS, CDR2 YFSETQ. CDR3 sequence: CASSLGWTSGANEQFF. DNA for the CDR3: TGCGCCAGCAGCTTGGGATGGACTAGCGGGGCCAATGAGCAGTTCTTC.

The V gene is TRBV4-1, the J gene TRBJ1-2; 9 bases are shared with TRBD1. Germline V gene lookup returns CDR1 MGHRA and CDR2 YSYEKL. V trimming: 1 base; J trimming: 8 bases; junction bases outside the gene matches: 5. This CDR3 region has 14 residues. CDR3: CASSQGDRAGGYTF. In DNA, the CDR3 is TGCGCCAGCAGCCAAGGGGACAGGGCAGGGGGCTACACCTTC.

The chain carries TRBV5-1 and TRBJ2-3; D not resolved. V was cut by 4 bases and J by 2 bases, with 8 bases left in between. The V gene's germline CDR1 is SGHRS and CDR2 YFSETQ. The CDR3 has 13 residues. CDR3 protein: CASSAQVTDTQYF. CDR3 DNA sequence: TGCGCCAGCAGCGCCCAGGTCACAGATACGCAGTATTTT.

This clone is a singleton in its sample. This chain joins TRBV5-1 and TRBJ2-7; a possible D gene is TRBD2 (6 bases). Germline assignment: CDR1 SGHRS and CDR2 YFSETQ. V gave up 8 bases and J gave up 3 bases, with 9 bases separating them. The CDR3 is 11 residues long. The CDR3 region is CASTDYYEQYF. The DNA for the CDR3 is TGCGCCAGTACGGACTACTACGAGCAGTACTTC.

This sequence joins TRBV2 and TRBJ2-4, with D perhaps matching TRBD2 (6 bases). This CDR3 has 14 residues. V gave up 8 bases and J gave up 0 bases, with 11 bases separating them. Germline CDR1 SNHLY, CDR2 FYNNEI. The CDR3 sequence: CASFRGLAKNIQYF. The CDR3 bases are TGTGCCAGCTTCCGGGGACTAGCCAAAAACATTCAGTACTTC.